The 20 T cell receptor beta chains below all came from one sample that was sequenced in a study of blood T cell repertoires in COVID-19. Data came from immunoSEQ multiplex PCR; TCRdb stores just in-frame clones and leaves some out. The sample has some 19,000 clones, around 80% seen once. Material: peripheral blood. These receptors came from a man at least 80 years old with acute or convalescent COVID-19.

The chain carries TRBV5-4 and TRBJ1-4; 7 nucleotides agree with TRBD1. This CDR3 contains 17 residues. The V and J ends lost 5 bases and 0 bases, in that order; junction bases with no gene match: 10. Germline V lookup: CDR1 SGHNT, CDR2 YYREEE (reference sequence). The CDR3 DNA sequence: TGTGCCAGCAGTCGAGGACAGGCTGGGGCAACTAATGAAAAACTGTTTTTT. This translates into CASSRGQAGATNEKLFF.

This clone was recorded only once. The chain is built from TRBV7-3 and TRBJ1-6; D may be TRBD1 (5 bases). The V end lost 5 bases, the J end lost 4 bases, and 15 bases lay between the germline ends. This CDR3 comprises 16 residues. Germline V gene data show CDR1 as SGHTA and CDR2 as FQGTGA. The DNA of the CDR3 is TGTGCCAGCAGCCTCGCACCGGCAGGGTATAATTCACCCCTCCACTTT. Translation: CASSLAPAGYNSPLHF. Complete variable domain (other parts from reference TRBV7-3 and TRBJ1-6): GAGVSQTPSNKVTEKGKYVELRCDPISGHTALYWYRQSLGQGPEFLIYFQGTGAADDSGLPNDRFFAVRPEGSVSTLKIQRTERGDSAVYLCASSLAPAGYNSPLHFGNGTRLTVT.

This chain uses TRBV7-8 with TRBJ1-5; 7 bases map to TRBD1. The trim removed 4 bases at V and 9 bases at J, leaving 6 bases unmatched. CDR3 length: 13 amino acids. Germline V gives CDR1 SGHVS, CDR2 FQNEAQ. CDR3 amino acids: CASSSDRWLPQHF. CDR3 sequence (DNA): TGTGCCAGCAGCTCGGACAGGTGGCTGCCCCAGCATTTT.

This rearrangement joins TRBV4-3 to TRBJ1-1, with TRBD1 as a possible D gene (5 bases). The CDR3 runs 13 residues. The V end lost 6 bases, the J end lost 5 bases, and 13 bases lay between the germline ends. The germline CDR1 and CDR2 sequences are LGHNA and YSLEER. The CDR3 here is CASRHTGKTEAFF. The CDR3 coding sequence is TGCGCCAGCAGACATACAGGAAAGACTGAAGCTTTCTTT.

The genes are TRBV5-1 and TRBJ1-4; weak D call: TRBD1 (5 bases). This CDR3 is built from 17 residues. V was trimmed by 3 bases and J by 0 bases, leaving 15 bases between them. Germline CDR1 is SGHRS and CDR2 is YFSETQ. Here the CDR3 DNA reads TGCGCCAGCAGCTCAACCTCAGGGATCGCAACTAATGAAAAACTGTTTTTT. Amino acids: CASSSTSGIATNEKLFF.

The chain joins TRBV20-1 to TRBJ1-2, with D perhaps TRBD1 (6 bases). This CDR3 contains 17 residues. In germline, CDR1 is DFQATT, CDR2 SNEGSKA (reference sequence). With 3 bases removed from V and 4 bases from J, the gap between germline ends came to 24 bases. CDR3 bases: TGCAGTGCTAGTGACCAGGGGTCAGTTACAGTTGTCTATGGCTACACCTTC. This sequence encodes CSASDQGSVTVVYGYTF.

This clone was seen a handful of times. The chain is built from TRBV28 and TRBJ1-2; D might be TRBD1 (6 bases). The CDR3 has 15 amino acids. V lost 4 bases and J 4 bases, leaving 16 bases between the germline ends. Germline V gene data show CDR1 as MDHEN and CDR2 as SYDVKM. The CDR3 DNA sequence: TGTGCCAGCAGTTATGGAGGGGGGGCGGGCTATGGCTACACCTTC. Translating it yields CASSYGGGAGYGYTF.

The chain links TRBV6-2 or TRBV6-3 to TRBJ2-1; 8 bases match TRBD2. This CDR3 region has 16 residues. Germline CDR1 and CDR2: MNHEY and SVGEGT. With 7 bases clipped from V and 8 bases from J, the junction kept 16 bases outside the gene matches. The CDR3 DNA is TGTGCCAGCATCCCTGGGCGGGGGGTCCTCGTCGATGAGCAGTTCTTC. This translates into CASIPGRGVLVDEQFF.

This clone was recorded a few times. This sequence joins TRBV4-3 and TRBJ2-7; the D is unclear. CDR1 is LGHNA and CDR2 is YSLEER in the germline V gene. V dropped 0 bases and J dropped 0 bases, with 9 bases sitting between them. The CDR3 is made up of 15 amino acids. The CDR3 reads CASSQDSSLSYEQYF. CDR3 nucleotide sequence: TGCGCCAGCAGCCAAGACAGTTCCCTCTCCTACGAGCAGTACTTC.

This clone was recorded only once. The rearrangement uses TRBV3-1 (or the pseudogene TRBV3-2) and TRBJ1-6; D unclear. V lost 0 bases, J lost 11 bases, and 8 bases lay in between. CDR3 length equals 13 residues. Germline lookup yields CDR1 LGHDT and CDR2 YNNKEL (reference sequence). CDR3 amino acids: CASSQEGGAPLHF. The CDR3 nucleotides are TGTGCCAGCAGCCAAGAAGGAGGTGCACCCCTCCACTTT.

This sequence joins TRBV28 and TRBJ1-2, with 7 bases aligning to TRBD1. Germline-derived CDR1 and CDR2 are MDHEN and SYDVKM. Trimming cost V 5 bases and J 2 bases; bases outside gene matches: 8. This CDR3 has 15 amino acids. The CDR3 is CASSAAGTANYGYTF. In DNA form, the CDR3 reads TGTGCCAGCAGTGCCGCGGGGACAGCGAACTATGGCTACACCTTC.

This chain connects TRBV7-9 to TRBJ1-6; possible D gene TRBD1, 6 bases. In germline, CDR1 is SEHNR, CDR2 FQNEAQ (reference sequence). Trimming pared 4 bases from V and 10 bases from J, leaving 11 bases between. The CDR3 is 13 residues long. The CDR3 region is CASSWGLGSPLHF. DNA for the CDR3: TGTGCCAGCAGCTGGGGGCTTGGGTCACCCCTCCACTTT.

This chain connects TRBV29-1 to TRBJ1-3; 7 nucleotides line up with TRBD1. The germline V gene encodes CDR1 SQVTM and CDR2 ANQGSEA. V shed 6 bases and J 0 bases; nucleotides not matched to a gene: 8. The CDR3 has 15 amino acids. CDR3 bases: TGCAGCGTCCTCCGGACAGGCCCCTCTGGAAACACCATATATTTT. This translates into CSVLRTGPSGNTIYF.

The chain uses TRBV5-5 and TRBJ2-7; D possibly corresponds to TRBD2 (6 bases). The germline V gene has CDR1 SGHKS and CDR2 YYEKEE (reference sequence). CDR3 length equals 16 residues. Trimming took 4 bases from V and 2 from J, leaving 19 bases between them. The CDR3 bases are TGTGCCAGCAGCCCGGGGGTTGGAGGGCTCACCTACGAGCAGTACTTC. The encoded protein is CASSPGVGGLTYEQYF.

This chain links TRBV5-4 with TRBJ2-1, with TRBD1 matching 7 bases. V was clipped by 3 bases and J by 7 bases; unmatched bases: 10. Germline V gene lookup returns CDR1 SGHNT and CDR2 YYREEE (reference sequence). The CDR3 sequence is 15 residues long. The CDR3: CASSYGVRGQNEQFF. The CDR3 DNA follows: TGTGCCAGCAGCTATGGTGTTAGGGGGCAGAATGAGCAGTTCTTC.

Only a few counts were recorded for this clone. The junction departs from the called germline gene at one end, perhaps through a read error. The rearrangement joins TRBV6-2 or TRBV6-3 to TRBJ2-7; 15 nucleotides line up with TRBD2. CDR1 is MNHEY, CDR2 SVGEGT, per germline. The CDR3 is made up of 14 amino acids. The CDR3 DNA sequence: TGTGCCAGCAGTCTCGGGACTAGCGGGGGGCCCCAGAACTTC. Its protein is CASSLGTSGGPQNF.

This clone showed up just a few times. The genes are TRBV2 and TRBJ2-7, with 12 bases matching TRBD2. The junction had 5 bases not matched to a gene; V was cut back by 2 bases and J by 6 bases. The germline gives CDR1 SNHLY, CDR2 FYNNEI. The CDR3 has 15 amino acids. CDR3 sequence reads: CASSEWTSGVGEQYF. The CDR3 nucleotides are TGTGCCAGCAGTGAATGGACTAGCGGGGTCGGCGAGCAGTACTTC.

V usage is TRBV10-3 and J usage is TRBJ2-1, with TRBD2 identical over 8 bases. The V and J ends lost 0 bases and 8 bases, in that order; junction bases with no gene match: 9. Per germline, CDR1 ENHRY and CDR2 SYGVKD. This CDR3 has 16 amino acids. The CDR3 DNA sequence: TGTGCCATCAGTGAGTCACTGGGCGGGGGGCTGGATGAGCAGTTCTTC. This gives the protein CAISESLGGGLDEQFF.

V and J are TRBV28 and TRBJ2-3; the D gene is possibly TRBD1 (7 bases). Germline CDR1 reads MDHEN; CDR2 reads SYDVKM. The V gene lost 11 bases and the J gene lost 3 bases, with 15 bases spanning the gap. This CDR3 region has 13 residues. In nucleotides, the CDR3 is TGTGCCGCAGGGGGGAGGTGGACAGATACGCAGTATTTT. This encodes CAAGGRWTDTQYF.

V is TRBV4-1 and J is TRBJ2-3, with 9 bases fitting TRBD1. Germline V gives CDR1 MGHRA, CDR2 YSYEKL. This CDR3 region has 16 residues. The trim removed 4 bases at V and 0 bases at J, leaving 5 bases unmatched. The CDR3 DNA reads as TGCGCCAGCAGCCTTCCCGGGACAGGGAGCACAGATACGCAGTATTTT. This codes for CASSLPGTGSTDTQYF.